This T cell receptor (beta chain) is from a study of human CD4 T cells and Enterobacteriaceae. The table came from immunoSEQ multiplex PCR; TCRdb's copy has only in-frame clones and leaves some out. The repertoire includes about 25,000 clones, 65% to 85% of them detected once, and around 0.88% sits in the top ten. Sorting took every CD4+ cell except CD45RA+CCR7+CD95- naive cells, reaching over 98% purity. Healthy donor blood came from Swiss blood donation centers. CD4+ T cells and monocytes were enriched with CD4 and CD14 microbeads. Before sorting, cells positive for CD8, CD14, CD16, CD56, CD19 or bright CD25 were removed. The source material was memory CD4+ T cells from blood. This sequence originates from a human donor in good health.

CDR3 residues: CSATPRTSGSKNEQFF. The CDR3 nucleotides are TGCAGCGCCACTCCAAGGACTAGCGGGAGTAAGAATGAGCAGTTCTTC. The J gene is TRBJ2-1, the V gene TRBV29-1, with 13 bases aligning to TRBD2. J was trimmed by 7 bases and V by 7 bases; bases with no gene match: 13. Per germline, CDR1 SQVTM and CDR2 ANQGSEA. This CDR3 has 16 residues.